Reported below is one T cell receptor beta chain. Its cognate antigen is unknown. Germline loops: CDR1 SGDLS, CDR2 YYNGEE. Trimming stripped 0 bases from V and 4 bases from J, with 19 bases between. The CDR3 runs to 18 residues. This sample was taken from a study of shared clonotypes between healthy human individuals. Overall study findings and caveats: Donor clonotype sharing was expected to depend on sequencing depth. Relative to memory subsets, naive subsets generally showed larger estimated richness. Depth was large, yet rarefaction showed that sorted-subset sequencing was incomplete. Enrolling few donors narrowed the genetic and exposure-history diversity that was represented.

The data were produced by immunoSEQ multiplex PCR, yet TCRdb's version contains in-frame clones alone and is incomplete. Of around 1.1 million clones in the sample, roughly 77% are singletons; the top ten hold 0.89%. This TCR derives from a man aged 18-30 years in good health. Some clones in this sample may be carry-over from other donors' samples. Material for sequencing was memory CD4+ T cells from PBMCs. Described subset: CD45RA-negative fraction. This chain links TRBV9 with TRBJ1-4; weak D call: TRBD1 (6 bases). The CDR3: CASSVGGSGGALNEKLFF. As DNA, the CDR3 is TGTGCCAGCAGCGTAGGTGGTTCGGGGGGCGCCCTTAATGAAAAACTGTTTTTT.